What follows are 9 T cell receptor beta chains derived from one specimen sequenced in a study of regulatory T cells. Overall study results and limits: Hydrophobic residues at CDR3 positions 6 and 7 were enriched in conventional CD4+ T cells of CD3G-deficient patients.

These receptors have no known antigen. Amplification used 52 TRBV primers and 13 TRBJ primers. Assay: immunoSEQ multiplex PCR; the TCRdb copy retains only in-frame clones and omits some. The sample contains 20,000 to 25,000 clones, roughly 84% of which appear only once. The sample comprised conventional CD4+ T cells sorted from blood. The receptors were sampled from a child between 10 and 17 years old with CD3G deficiency.

The V gene is TRBV6-1, the J gene TRBJ2-3; unclear D gene. CDR3 length equals 13 residues. V lost 6 bases and J 1 base, leaving 8 bases between the germline ends. The V gene's germline CDR1 is MNHNS and CDR2 SASEGT. As DNA, the CDR3 is TGTGCCAGCAGATCGATAGGCACAGATACGCAGTATTTT. Translation gives CASRSIGTDTQYF.

This clone was detected once. V is TRBV6-1 and J is TRBJ2-7; 9 bases line up with TRBD2. The CDR3 covers 14 residues. V gave up 6 bases and J gave up 2 bases; unmatched junction bases: 5. The germline V gene has CDR1 MNHNS and CDR2 SASEGT. In DNA, the CDR3 is TGTGCCAGCAGGGGGACTAGCTCGGCCTACGAGCAGTACTTC. This codes for CASRGTSSAYEQYF.

This clone was seen just once. The chain employs TRBV5-1 and TRBJ2-1; D not certain. There are 14 residues in the CDR3. Germline V gene sequence: CDR1 SGHRS, CDR2 YFSETQ. V was trimmed by 0 bases and J by 0 bases, leaving 4 bases between them. The CDR3 DNA reads TGCGCCAGCAGCTTGGGCAACTCCTACAATGAGCAGTTCTTC. Protein: CASSLGNSYNEQFF.

This chain joins TRBV19 and TRBJ2-7; D not resolved. Germline V gene data show CDR1 as LNHDA and CDR2 as SQIVND (reference sequence). This CDR3 has 13 amino acids. Trimming cost V 5 bases and J 5 bases, with 13 bases left between them. CDR3 sequence: CASSWGIGDEQYF. The CDR3 nucleotides read TGTGCCAGTAGTTGGGGAATTGGGGACGAGCAGTACTTC.

Only one count was recorded for this clone. The V and J genes are TRBV27 and TRBJ1-1; TRBD1 aligns across 7 bases. The J segment lost 3 bases and the V segment lost 4 bases, leaving 8 bases of the junction unmatched. The CDR3 runs 15 residues. CDR1 and CDR2 (germline): MNHEY, SMNVEV (reference sequence). The CDR3 DNA is TGTGCCAGCAGTTCGACAGGGTATGGAGACACTGAAGCTTTCTTT. It yields the protein CASSSTGYGDTEAFF.

This chain uses TRBV7-9 with TRBJ2-7; 12 bases are shared with TRBD2. Germline CDR1 and CDR2: SEHNR and FQNEAQ (reference sequence). CDR3 length equals 15 residues. Losses at the gene ends were 3 bases for V and 6 bases for J; bases not matched to a gene: 6. The CDR3 is CASSLTTSGSGEQYF. In DNA, the CDR3 is TGTGCCAGCAGCTTGACGACTAGCGGGAGCGGCGAGCAGTACTTC.

The genes are TRBV5-1 and TRBJ2-7; 10 bases map to TRBD2. V gave up 2 bases and J gave up 5 bases; unmatched junction bases: 10. Per the germline V gene, CDR1 is SGHRS and CDR2 is YFSETQ. CDR3 length equals 16 residues. The chain's CDR3 is CASSLTGLARGNEQYF. The CDR3 bases are TGCGCCAGCAGCTTAACGGGACTAGCGAGAGGGAACGAGCAGTACTTC.

The gene calls are TRBV5-1 and TRBJ2-3; 7 bases line up with TRBD1. This CDR3 is 14 amino acids long. CDR1 and CDR2 (germline): SGHRS, YFSETQ. Trimming at V came to 3 bases and at J to 2 bases, leaving 3 bases not matched to a gene. The CDR3 DNA follows: TGCGCCAGCAGCTACGGACAGGCCACAGATACGCAGTATTTT. It codes for CASSYGQATDTQYF. Together with reference TRBV5-1 and TRBJ2-3, the CDR3 gives the full variable domain: KAGVTQTPRYLIKTRGQQVTLSCSPISGHRSVSWYQQTPGQGLQFLFEYFSETQRNKGNFPGRFSGRQFSNSRSEMNVSTLELGDSALYLCASSYGQATDTQYFGPGTRLTVL.

The chain joins TRBV5-1 to TRBJ2-1; 8 bases fit TRBD2. The CDR3 runs 13 residues. Unmatched junction bases numbered 5, after V lost 2 bases and J lost 10 bases. Germline assignment: CDR1 SGHRS and CDR2 YFSETQ. The CDR3 sequence is CASSFLAGNEQFF. CDR3 coding DNA: TGCGCCAGCAGCTTCTTAGCGGGAAACGAGCAGTTCTTC. The complete variable domain, with remaining parts taken from reference TRBV5-1 and TRBJ2-1, reads KAGVTQTPRYLIKTRGQQVTLSCSPISGHRSVSWYQQTPGQGLQFLFEYFSETQRNKGNFPGRFSGRQFSNSRSEMNVSTLELGDSALYLCASSFLAGNEQFFGPGTRLTVL.